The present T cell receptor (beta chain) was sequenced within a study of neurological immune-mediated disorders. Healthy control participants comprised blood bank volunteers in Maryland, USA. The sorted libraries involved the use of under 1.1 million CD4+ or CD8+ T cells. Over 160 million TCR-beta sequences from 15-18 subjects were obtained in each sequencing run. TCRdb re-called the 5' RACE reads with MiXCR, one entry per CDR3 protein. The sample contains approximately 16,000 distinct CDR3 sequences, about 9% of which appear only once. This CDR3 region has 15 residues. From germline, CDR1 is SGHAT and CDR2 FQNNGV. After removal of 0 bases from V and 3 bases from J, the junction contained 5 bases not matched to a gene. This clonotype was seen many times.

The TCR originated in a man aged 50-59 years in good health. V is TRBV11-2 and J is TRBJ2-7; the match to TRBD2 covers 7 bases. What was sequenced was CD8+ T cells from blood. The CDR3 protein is CASSLEAGDGYEQYF. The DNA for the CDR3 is TGTGCCAGCAGCTTAGAGGCGGGAGATGGCTACGAGCAGTACTTC.